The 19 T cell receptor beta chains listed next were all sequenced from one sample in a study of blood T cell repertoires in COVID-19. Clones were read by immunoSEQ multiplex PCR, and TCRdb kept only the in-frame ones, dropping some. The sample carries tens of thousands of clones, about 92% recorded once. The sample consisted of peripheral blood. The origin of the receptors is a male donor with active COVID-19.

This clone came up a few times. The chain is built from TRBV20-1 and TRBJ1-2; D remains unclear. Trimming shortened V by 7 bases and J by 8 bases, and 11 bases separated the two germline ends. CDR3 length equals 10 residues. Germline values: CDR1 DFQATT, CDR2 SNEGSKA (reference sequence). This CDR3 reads CSVWYGGYTF. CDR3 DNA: TGCAGTGTATGGTACGGGGGCTACACCTTC.

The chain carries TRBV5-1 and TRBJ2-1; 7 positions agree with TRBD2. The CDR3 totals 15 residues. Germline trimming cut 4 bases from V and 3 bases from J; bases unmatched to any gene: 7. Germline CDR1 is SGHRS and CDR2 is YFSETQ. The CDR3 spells CASSQRDWYYNEQFF. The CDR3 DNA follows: TGCGCCAGCAGCCAGCGGGACTGGTACTACAATGAGCAGTTCTTC.

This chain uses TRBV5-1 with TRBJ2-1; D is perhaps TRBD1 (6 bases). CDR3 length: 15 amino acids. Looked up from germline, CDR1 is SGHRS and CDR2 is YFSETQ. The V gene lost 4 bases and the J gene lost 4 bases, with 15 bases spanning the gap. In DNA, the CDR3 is TGCGCCAGCAGCCTACAGGGTGGCCCTTACAATGAGCAGTTCTTC. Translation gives CASSLQGGPYNEQFF.

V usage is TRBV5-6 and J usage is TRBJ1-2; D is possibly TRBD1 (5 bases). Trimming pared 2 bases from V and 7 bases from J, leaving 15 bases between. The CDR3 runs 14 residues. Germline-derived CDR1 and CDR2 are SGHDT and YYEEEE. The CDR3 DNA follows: TGTGCCAGCAGCTTTGGAGGGGTTTATCGTGGCTACACCTTC. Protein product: CASSFGGVYRGYTF.

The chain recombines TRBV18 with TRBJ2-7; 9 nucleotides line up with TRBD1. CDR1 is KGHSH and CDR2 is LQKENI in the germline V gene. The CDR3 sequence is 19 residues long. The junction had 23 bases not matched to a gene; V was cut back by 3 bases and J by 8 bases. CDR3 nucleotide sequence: TGTGCCAGCTCACCGACCGGGACAGGGAGTAGGGGGGGGCGCTTCCAGCAGTACTTC. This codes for CASSPTGTGSRGGRFQQYF.

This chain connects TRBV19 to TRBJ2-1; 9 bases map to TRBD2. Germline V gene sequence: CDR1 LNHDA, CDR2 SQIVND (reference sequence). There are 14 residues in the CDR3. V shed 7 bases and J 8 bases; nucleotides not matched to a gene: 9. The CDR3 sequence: CASKPGTSNHEQFF. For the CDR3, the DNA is TGTGCCAGTAAACCCGGGACTAGCAACCATGAGCAGTTCTTC. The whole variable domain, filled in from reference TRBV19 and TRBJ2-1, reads DGGITQSPKYLFRKEGQNVTLSCEQNLNHDAMYWYRQDPGQGLRLIYYSQIVNDFQKGDIAEGYSVSREKKESFPLTVTSAQKNPTAFYLCASKPGTSNHEQFFGPGTRLTVL.

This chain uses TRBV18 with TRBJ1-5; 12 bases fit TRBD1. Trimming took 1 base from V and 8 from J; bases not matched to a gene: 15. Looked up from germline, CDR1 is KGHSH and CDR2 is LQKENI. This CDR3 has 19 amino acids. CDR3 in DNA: TGTGCCAGCTCACCACGCCGGTCGTGGGACAGGGGGCGAGGGGAGCCCCAGCATTTT. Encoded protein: CASSPRRSWDRGRGEPQHF.

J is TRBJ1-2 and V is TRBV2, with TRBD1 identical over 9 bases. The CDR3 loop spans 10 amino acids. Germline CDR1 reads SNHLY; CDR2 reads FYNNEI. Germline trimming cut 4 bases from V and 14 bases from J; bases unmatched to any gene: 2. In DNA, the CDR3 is TGTGCCAGCAGTGGACAGGGGGTTACCTTC. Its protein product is CASSGQGVTF.

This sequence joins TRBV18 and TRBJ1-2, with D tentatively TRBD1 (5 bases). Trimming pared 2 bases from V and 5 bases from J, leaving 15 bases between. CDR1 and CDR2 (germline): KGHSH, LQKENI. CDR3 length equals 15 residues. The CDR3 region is CASSPRQGDMYGYTF. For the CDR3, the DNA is TGTGCCAGCTCACCAAGGCAGGGTGACATGTATGGCTACACCTTC.

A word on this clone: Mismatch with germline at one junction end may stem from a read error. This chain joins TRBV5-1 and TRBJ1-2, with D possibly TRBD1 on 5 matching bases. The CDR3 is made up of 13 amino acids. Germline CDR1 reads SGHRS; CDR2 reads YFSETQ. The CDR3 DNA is TGCGCCAGCAGTTTGGGCAGGGACTATGGCTACACCTTC. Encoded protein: CASSLGRDYGYTF.

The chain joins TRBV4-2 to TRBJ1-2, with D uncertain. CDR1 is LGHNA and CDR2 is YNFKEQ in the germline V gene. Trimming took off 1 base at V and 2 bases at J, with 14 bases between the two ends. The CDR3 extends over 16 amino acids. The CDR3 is CASSQGVGEMNYGYTF. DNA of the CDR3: TGTGCCAGCAGCCAAGGGGTCGGAGAGATGAACTATGGCTACACCTTC.

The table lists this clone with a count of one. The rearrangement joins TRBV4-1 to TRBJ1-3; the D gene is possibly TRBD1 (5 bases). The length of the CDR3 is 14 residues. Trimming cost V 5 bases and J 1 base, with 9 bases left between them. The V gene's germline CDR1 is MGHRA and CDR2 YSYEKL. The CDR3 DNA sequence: TGCGCCAGCAGCATTGGGGCGTCTGGAAACACCATATATTTT. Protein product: CASSIGASGNTIYF.

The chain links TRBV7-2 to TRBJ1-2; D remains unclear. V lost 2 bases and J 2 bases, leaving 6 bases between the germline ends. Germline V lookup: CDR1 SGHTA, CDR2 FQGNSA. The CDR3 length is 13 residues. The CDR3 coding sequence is TGTGCCAGCAGCTTAACAGCAAACTATGGCTACACCTTC. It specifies CASSLTANYGYTF.

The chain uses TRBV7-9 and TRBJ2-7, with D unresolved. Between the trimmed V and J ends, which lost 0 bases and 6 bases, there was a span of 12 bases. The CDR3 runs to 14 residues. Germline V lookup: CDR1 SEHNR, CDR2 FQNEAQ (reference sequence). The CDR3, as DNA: TGTGCCAGCAGCTTAGCCGCGGCAAGAGGCGAGCAGTACTTC. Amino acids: CASSLAAARGEQYF. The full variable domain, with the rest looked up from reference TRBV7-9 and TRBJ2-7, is DTGVSQNPRHKITKRGQNVTFRCDPISEHNRLYWYRQTLGQGPEFLTYFQNEAQLEKSRLLSDRFSAERPKGSFSTLEIQRTEQGDSAMYLCASSLAAARGEQYFGPGTRLTVT.

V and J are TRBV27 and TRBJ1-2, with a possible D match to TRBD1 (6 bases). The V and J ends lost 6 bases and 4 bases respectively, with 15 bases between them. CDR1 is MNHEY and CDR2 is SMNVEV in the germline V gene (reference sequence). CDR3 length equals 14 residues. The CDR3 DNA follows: TGTGCCAGCAGACTACAGGGCGCCAGCTATGGCTACACCTTC. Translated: CASRLQGASYGYTF.

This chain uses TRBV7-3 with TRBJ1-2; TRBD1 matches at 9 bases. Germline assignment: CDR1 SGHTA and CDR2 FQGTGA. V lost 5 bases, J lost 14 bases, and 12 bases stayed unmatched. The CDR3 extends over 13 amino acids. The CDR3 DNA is TGTGCCAGCAGCCCCAGACTCGGACAGGGGATTACCTTC. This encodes CASSPRLGQGITF. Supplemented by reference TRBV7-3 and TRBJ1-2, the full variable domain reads GAGVSQTPSNKVTEKGKYVELRCDPISGHTALYWYRQSLGQGPEFLIYFQGTGAADDSGLPNDRFFAVRPEGSVSTLKIQRTERGDSAVYLCASSPRLGQGITFGSGTRLTVV.

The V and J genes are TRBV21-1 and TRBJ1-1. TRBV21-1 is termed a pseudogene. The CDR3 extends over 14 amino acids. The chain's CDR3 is CASSLWEGGGEAFF. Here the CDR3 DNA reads TGTGCCAGCAGCCTTTGGGAGGGGGGCGGTGAAGCTTTCTTT.

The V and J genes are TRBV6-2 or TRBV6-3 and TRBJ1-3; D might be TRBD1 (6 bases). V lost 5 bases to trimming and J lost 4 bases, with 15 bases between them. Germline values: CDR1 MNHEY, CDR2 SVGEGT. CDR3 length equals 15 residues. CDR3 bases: TGTGCCAGCAGTCAAGCGGACAGCCTAGGAAACACCATATATTTT. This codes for CASSQADSLGNTIYF.

The CDR3 reads CASSALGGPNEKLFF. As DNA, the CDR3 is TGTGCCAGCAGCGCCCTCGGGGGACCAAATGAAAAACTGTTTTTT. The chain combines TRBV9 with TRBJ1-4, with D tentatively TRBD1 (5 bases). The CDR3 length is 15 residues. Trimming removed 3 bases from V and 5 bases from J, with 14 bases in between. CDR1 is SGDLS and CDR2 is YYNGEE in the germline V gene.